A single sample is the source of the 5 T cell receptor beta chains below, sequenced in a study of OX40 agonist ivuxolimab in advanced cancers. Library generation was performed with the immunoSEQ multiplex PCR assay. Sourced from immuneACCESS, this table was stored by TCRdb with only in-frame sequences that have V and J called. A share of the clones is absent; for the studies checked, an unresolved V gene accounts for under half, and the remainder has no known explanation. In this sample the table shows about 84,000 clones, roughly nine tenths of which occur a single time. Roughly 0.18% of the sample comes from the top ten. The material sequenced was CD4+ or CD8+ T cells sorted from blood, taken in a trial of the OX40 agonist ivuxolimab. These receptors were collected from an adult with an advanced solid tumor such as melanoma, head and neck, liver or kidney cancer.

The V and J genes are TRBV15 and TRBJ1-4; tentatively, D is TRBD1 (6 bases). The CDR3 runs 16 residues. V was shortened by 0 bases and J by 5 bases, with 13 bases between the two germline ends. The germline gives CDR1 LNHNV, CDR2 YYDKDF (reference sequence). The CDR3 region is CATSRDAGGGNEKLFF. The CDR3 nucleotides are TGTGCCACCAGCAGAGATGCGGGGGGCGGCAATGAAAAACTGTTTTTT.

This clone was observed once. This chain links TRBV6-6 with TRBJ2-4; TRBD2 matches 12 bases. The CDR3 loop spans 15 amino acids. Trimming at V came to 6 bases and at J to 7 bases, leaving 7 bases not matched to a gene. Germline values: CDR1 MNHNY, CDR2 SVGAGI (reference sequence). The CDR3 coding sequence is TGTGCCAGCAGCCCTAGCGGGGGGGCTGTCAACATTCAGTACTTC. Translating it yields CASSPSGGAVNIQYF.

The chain uses TRBV18 and TRBJ1-2, with 8 bases that match TRBD1. The CDR3 covers 14 residues. Germline V gives CDR1 KGHSH, CDR2 LQKENI. V gave up 3 bases and J gave up 4 bases; unmatched junction bases: 4. CDR3 in DNA: TGTGCCAGCTCACCGACAGGGGAGTTCTATGGCTACACCTTC. Translating it yields CASSPTGEFYGYTF.

The V and J genes are TRBV5-1 and TRBJ2-5; 12 bases map to TRBD2. V was clipped by 4 bases and J by 4 bases; unmatched bases: 8. The CDR3 runs to 16 residues. Germline V gene data show CDR1 as SGHRS and CDR2 as YFSETQ. Written as DNA, the CDR3 is TGCGCCAGCAGCGCCGCGACTAGCGGGAGAGGAGAGACCCAGTACTTC. Translated, it gives CASSAATSGRGETQYF.

Notes on this clone: This CDR3 is also generated by other DNA sequences in the sample. This chain connects TRBV30 to TRBJ1-5; weak D call: TRBD1 (5 bases). The CDR3 totals 13 residues. Per the germline V gene, CDR1 is GTSNPN and CDR2 is SVGIG (reference sequence). Trimming pared 1 base from V and 1 base from J, leaving 5 bases between. Written as DNA, the CDR3 is TGTGCCTGGAGTGCAGGGAGCAATCAGCCCCAGCATTTT. It translates to CAWSAGSNQPQHF.